This T cell receptor beta chain was retrieved from a study of T cells in Graves' hyperthyroidism and ophthalmopathy. Findings and limits, study-wide: Within blood appeared most thyroid clonotypes that had expanded above 0.001.

V gave up 9 bases and J gave up 5 bases; unmatched junction bases: 10. The V gene's germline CDR1 is LNHNV and CDR2 YYDKDF (reference sequence). The length of the CDR3 is 15 residues. Patients between 18 and 65 years old had hyperthyroidism, newly diagnosed and lasting under 2 months. Researchers barred patients who had uncontrolled infection, other autoimmune disease, pregnancy or lactation. Each diagnosis drew on symptoms, thyroxine, TRAb, thyroid ultrasound and orbital computed tomography findings. Worth noting for this clonotype: As yet, its antigen is unknown.

The source material, RNA transcripts, was used to amplify TCR beta CDR3 regions. The HTBI primer set served for first-round RT-PCR of the TCR CDR3. MiXCR, applied by TCRdb to the multiplex PCR reads, yields one record per CDR3 protein. The profile covers under 350,000 distinct CDR3 sequences, with 10% to 15% appearing a single time and 6.5% to 10% taken by the ten largest. J is TRBJ2-7 and V is TRBV15; 13 bases align to TRBD2. This sequence was found in a woman younger than 45 with Graves' hyperthyroidism that later progressed to Graves' ophthalmopathy. Specimen: blood. CDR3: CATSQLAGGPNEQYF. As DNA, the CDR3 is TGTGCCACTTCCCAACTAGCGGGAGGGCCCAACGAGCAGTACTTC.